These 4 T cell receptor beta chains were all obtained from the same sample, sequenced in a study of blood T cell repertoires in COVID-19. Assay: immunoSEQ multiplex PCR; the TCRdb copy retains only in-frame clones and omits some. The table has 200,000 or so clones, roughly 80% seen once. Sequencing used peripheral blood. The receptors stem from a woman aged 25 to 39 with acute or convalescent COVID-19.

The rearrangement joins TRBV5-1 to TRBJ2-7, with 9 bases that match TRBD1. The CDR3 consists of 14 residues. The V and J ends lost 5 bases and 6 bases, in that order; junction bases with no gene match: 9. Germline V gene data show CDR1 as SGHRS and CDR2 as YFSETQ. Here the CDR3 reads CASSNPGQGREQYF. In DNA form, the CDR3 reads TGCGCCAGCAGTAATCCGGGACAGGGTCGCGAGCAGTACTTC.

This sequence joins TRBV4-3 and TRBJ1-5; D remains ambiguous. The germline V and J ends were trimmed by 0 bases and 0 bases, with 6 bases remaining between them. Germline CDR1 is LGHNA and CDR2 is YSLEER. The CDR3 spans 15 residues. DNA of the CDR3: TGCGCCAGCAGCCAAGACAGTCATAGCAATCAGCCCCAGCATTTT. It specifies CASSQDSHSNQPQHF.

The V gene is TRBV28, the J gene TRBJ2-5, with D possibly being TRBD1 (6 bases). The CDR3 totals 16 residues. From germline, CDR1 is MDHEN and CDR2 SYDVKM. Trimming pared 7 bases from V and 3 bases from J, leaving 21 bases between. CDR3 DNA: TGTGCCAGCACCTCCACCGGGACACTAGAAAAAGAGACCCAGTACTTC. It yields the protein CASTSTGTLEKETQYF.

This clone has only a few counts. This chain uses TRBV7-3 with TRBJ1-2; a weak D match, TRBD1 (6 bases). CDR3 length equals 14 residues. Trimming cost V 1 base and J 2 bases, with 8 bases left between them. Germline CDR1 reads SGHTA; CDR2 reads FQGTGA. The CDR3 reads CASSLKGENYGYTF. Here the CDR3 DNA reads TGTGCCAGCAGCTTAAAGGGGGAGAACTATGGCTACACCTTC.